What follows describes a single T cell receptor (beta chain). The antigen remains undetermined. Germline V lookup: CDR1 LNHDA, CDR2 SQIVND (reference sequence). This CDR3 contains 12 residues. Unmatched junction bases numbered 3, after V lost 8 bases and J lost 5 bases. This sample stems from a study of T cell repertoires in cytomegalovirus infection. Study context: Public TCR beta signatures were indicative of both CMV infection and a matching HLA type.

One entry per CDR3 protein results from TCRdb running MiXCR on the reads. The profile covers approximately 1,000,000 distinct CDR3 sequences, with approximately 33% appearing a single time and around an eighth taken by the ten largest. General study points: Cumulative public TCR beta family frequency identified CMV carriers with the relevant HLA. The ex vivo response was dominated by HLA-C-restricted CMV-specific TCR beta clonotypes.

Material: cultured CD8+ T cells from PBMCs, obtained from culture after CMV antigen stimulation. V gene TRBV19 combines with J gene TRBJ1-2, with 9 nucleotides matching TRBD1. This receptor was identified in a human donor in good health (CMV status not recorded). Some clones in this sample may be carry-over from other donors' samples. The CDR3 nucleotides are TGTGCCAGTTGGACAGGGGAATATGGCTACACCTTC. Translated, it gives CASWTGEYGYTF. Filled out from reference TRBV19 and TRBJ1-2, the complete variable domain reads DGGITQSPKYLFRKEGQNVTLSCEQNLNHDAMYWYRQDPGQGLRLIYYSQIVNDFQKGDIAEGYSVSREKKESFPLTVTSAQKNPTAFYLCASWTGEYGYTFGSGTRLTVV.